This T cell receptor (beta chain) originates from a study of CD8 T cells in Susac syndrome. CDR1 is LNHDA, CDR2 SQIVND, per germline (reference sequence). The CDR3 is made up of 14 amino acids. Trimming at V came to 4 bases and at J to 4 bases, leaving 3 bases not matched to a gene. Roughly 0.5 to 1 ug RNA was reverse transcribed with random hexamers. TCRdb independently ran MiXCR on the immunoSEQ multiplex PCR reads; one entry per CDR3 protein. Of about 290,000 distinct CDR3 sequences detected, approximately 85% appear once; the ten largest clones hold around 0.21%. The gene calls are TRBV19 and TRBJ1-1, with TRBD1 matching 10 bases. The clonotype originates from a human donor with multiple sclerosis. The material sequenced was CD8+ T cells from PBMCs. The CDR3 is CASSTRTGGTEAFF. DNA of the CDR3: TGTGCCAGTAGTACAAGGACAGGGGGCACTGAAGCTTTCTTT.